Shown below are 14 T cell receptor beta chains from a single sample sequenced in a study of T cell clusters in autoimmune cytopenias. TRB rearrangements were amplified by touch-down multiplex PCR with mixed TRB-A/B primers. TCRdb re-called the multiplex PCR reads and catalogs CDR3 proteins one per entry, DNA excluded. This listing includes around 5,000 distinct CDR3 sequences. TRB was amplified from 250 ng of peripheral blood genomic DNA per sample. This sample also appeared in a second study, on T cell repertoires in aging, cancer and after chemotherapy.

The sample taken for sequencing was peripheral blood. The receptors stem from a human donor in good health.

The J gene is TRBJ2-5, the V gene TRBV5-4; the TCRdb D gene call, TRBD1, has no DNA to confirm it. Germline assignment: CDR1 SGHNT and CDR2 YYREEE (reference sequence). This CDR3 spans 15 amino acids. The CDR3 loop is CASSFSPSGQETQYF. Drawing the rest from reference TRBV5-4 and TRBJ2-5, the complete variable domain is ETGVTQSPTHLIKTRGQQVTLRCSSQSGHNTVSWYQQALGQGPQFIFQYYREEENGRGNFPPRFSGLQFPNYSSELNVNALELDDSALYLCASSFSPSGQETQYFGPGTRLLVL.

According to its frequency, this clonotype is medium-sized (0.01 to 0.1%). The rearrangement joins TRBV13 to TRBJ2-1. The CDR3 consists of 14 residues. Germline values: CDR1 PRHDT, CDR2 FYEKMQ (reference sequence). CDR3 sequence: CASSLLDFYNEQFF.

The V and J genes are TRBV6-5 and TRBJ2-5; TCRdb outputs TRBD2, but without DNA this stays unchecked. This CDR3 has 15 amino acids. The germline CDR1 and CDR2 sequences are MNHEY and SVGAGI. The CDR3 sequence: CASRTDLWALETQYF.

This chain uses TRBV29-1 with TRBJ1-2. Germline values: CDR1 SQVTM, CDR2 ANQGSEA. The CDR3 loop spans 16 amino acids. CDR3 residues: CSAERVVDDNNYGYTF. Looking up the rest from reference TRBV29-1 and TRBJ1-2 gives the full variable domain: SAVISQKPSRDICQRGTSLTIQCQVDSQVTMMFWYRQQPGQSLTLIATANQGSEATYESGFVIDKFPISRPNLTFSTLTVSNMSPEDSSIYLCSAERVVDDNNYGYTFGSGTRLTVV.

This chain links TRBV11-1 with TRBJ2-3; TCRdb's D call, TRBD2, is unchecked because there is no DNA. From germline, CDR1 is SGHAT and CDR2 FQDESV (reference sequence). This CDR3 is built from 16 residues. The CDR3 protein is CASSTGLAGETDTQYF.

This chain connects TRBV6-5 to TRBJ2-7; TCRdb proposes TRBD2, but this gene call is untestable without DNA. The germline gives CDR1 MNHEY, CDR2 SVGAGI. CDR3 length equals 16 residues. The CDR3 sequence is CASSYSLSGSSYEQYF.

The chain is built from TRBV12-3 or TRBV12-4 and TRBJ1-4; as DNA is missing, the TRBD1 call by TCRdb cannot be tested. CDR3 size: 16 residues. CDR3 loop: CASSSAGTGGYEKLFF.

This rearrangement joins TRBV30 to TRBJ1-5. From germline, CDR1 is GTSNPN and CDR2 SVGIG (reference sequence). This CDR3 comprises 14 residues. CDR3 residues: CAWSVGYSNQPQHF.

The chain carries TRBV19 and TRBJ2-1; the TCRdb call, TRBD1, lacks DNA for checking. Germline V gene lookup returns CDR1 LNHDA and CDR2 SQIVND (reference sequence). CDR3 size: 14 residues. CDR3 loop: CASSIAGGSYEQFF.

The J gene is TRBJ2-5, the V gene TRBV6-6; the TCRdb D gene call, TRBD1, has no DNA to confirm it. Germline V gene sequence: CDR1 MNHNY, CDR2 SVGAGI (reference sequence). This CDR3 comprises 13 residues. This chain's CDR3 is CATYQGGGETQYF.

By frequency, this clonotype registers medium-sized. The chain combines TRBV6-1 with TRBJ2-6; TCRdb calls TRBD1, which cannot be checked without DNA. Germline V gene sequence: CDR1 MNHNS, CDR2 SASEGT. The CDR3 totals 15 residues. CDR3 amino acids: CASSSGGSGANVLTF.

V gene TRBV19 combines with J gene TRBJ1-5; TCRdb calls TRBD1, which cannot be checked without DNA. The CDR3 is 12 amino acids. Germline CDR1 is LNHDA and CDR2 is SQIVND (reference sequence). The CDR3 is CASSYGGKPQHF.

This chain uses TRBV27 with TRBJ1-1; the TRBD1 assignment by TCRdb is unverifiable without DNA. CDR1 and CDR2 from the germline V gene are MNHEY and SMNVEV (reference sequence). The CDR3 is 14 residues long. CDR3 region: CASSLQGDGAEAFF.

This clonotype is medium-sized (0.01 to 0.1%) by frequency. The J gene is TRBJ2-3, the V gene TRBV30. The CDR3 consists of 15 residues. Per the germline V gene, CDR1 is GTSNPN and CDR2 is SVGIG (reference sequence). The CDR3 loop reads CAWSIGPSVGDTQYF.